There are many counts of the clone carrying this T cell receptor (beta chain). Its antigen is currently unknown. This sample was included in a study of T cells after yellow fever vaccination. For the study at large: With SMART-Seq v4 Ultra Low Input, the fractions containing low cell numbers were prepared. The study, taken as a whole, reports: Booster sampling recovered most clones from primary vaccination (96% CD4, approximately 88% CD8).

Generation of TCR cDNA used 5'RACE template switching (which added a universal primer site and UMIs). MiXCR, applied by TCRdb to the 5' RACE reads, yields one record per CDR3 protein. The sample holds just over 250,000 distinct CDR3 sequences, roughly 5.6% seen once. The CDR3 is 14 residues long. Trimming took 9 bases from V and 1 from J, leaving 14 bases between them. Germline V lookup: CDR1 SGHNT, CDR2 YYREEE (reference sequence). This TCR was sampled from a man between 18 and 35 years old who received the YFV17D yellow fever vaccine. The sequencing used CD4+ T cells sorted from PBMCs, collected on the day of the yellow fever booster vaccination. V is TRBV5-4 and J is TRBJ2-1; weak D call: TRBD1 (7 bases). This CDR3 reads CATIPGGSYNEQFF. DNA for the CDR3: TGTGCCACCATCCCAGGGGGGTCCTACAATGAGCAGTTCTTC.